This T cell receptor (beta chain) is from a study of identical twins. Whole-study findings and limits: Sequences that were beta out-of-frame showed weaker excess twin sharing.

Notes on this clonotype: Its antigen is unknown.

The CDR3 contains 16 residues. Germline assignment: CDR1 MDHEN and CDR2 SYDVKM. V lost 2 bases, J lost 4 bases, and 6 bases stayed unmatched. From the 5' RACE reads, TCRdb called clonotypes with MiXCR, one entry per CDR3 protein. The sample lists 750,000 to 950,000 distinct CDR3 sequences, 9% to 15% seen once, with 1.5% to 2% in the top ten. The data were also submitted as part of a second study, on yellow fever vaccine responses in identical twins.

The chain combines TRBV28 with TRBJ1-2, with TRBD1 matching over 11 bases. This TCR was recovered from a woman aged 18 to 35 in good health. Sequencing used PBMCs. The CDR3 DNA follows: TGTGCCAGCAGTTTAGATCGGGACAGGGGGACCTATGGCTACACCTTC. Its protein is CASSLDRDRGTYGYTF.